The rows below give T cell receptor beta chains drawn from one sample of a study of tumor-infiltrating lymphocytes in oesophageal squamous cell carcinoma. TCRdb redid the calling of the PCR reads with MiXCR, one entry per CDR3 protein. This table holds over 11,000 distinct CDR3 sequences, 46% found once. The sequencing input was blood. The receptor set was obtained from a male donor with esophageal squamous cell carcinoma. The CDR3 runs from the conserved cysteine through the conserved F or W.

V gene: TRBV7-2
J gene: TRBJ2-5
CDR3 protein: CASSLQTSGGETQYF

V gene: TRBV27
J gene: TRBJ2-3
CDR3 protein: CASSLYPTGFGTDTQYF

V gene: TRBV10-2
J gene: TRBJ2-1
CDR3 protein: CASRISGSSYNEQFF

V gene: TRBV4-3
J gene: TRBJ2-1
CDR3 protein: CASSQGTGYNEQFF

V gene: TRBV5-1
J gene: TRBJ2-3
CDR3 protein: CASSFTGPPTTDTQYF

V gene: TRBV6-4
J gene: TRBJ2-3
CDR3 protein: CASSDRAGGQDTQYF

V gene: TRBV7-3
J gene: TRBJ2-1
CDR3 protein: CASSPQALGLRDNEQFF

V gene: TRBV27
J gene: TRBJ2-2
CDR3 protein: CASSLTPTGRWTGELFF

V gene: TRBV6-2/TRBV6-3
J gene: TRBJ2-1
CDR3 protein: CASSRLVGITYNEQFF

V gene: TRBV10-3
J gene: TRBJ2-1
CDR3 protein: CAISVDRENEQFF

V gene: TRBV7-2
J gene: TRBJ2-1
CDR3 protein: CASSTRTSGYNEQFF

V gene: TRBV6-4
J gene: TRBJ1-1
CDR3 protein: CASSVTGGTEAFF

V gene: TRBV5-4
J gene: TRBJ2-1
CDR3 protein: CASSPQGWNEQFF

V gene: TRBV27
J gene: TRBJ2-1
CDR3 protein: CASSSAGSNEQFF

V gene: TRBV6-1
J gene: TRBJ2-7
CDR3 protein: CASSDIPYEQYF

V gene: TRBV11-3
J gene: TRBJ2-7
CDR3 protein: CASSFLAESYEQYF

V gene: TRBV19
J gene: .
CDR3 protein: CASSMGGGGVNNEQFF

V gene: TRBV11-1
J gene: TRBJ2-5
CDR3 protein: CASSLAGDVETQYF

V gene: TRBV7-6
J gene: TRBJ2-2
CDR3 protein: CASSLATSGNTGELFF

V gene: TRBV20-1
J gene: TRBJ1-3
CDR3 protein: CSARNVGQGGGNTIYF

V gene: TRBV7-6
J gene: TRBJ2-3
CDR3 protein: CASSQGGVSTDTQYF

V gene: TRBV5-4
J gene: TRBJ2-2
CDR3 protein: CASSPPSGSTGELFF

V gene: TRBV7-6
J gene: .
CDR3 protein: CASSLAAASGGETQYF

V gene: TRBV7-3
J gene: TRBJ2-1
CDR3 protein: CASSLYSDNEQFF

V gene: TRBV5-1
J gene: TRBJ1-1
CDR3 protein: CASSPGRGGAFF

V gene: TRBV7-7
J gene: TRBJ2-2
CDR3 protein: CASNIGGAGELFF

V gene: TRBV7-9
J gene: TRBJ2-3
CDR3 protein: CASSPPLAGTDTQYF

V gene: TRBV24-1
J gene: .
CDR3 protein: CATSDPGTSYEQFF

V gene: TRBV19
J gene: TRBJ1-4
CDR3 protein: CASSIRPQEHEKLFF

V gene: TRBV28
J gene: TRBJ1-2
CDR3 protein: CASSAQGGHNYGYTF

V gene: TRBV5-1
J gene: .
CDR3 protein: CASSVTGTDGDEQFF

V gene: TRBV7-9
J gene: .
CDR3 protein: CASSLISATGELFF

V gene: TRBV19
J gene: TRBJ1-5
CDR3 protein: CASTMEGWQGLYQPQHF

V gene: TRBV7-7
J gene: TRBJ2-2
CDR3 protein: CASTPGPVSLAGELFF

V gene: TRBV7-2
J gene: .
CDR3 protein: CASSLVGRVANTIYF

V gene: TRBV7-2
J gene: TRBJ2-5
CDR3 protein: CASSLSETQYF

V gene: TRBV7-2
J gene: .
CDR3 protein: CASSLEAGTYEQYF

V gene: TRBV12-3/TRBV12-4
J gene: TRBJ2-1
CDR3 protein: CASSPSFQANSYNEQFF

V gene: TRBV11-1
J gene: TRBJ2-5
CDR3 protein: CASSPRLGMAQYF

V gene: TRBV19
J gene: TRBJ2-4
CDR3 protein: CASSDPGWGNIQYF

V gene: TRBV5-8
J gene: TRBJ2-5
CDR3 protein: CASSPPYQETQYF

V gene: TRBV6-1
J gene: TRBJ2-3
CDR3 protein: CASRALAFTDTQYF

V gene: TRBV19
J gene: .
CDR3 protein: CASSPLAGLSYEQYF

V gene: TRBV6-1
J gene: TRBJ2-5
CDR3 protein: CASSNLAGWADQETQYF

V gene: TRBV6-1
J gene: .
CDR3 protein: CASRGTGSSYNEQYF

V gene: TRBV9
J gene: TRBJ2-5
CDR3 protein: CASSVGVLGETQYF

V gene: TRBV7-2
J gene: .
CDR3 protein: CASSLSGGAGETQYF

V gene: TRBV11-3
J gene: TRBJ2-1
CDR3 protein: CASSLTSGTNNEQFF

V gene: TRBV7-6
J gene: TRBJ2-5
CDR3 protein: CASSLALARQETQYF

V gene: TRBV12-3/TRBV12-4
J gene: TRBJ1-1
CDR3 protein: CASSFNRDTEAFF

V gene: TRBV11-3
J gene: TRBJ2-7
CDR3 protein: CASSLGWAGVSGEQYF

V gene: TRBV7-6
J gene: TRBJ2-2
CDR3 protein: CASSFPSPAGGSTGELFF

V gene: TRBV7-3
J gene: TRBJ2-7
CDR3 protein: CASSLGGYYNEQYF